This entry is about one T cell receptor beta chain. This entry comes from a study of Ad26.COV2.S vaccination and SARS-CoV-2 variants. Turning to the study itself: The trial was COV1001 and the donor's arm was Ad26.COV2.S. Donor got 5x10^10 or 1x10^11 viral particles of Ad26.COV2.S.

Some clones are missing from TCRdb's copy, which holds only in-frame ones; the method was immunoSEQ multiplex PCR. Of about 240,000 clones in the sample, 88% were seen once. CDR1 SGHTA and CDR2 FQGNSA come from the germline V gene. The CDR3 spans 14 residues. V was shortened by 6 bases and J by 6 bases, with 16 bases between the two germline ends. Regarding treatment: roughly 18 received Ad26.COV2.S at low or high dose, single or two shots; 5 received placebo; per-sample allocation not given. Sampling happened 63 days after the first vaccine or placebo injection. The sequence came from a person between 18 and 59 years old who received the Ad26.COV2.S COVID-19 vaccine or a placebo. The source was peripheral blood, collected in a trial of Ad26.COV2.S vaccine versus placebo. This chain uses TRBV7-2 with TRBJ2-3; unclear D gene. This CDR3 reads CASSFSASRDTQYF. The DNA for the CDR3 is TGTGCCAGCAGTTTTAGTGCTTCACGGGATACGCAGTATTTT.